This T cell receptor (beta chain) was captured by sequencing in a study of shared clonotypes between healthy human individuals. Study-wide results and limits: Only blood was sampled; tissue repertoires likely differ.

A single count supports this clone. The antigen is undetermined. The sample holds other DNA sequences that translate to the same CDR3. The sequencing of unsorted PBMC DNA took place on ten immunoSEQ deep assay plates. The table came from immunoSEQ multiplex PCR; TCRdb's copy has only in-frame clones and leaves some out. The table lists about 560,000 clones, about 80% of them singletons. The V gene's germline CDR1 is SGHRS and CDR2 YFSETQ. The V gene lost 3 bases and the J gene lost 5 bases, with 9 bases spanning the gap. The CDR3 runs to 13 residues. About 90 million PBMCs per unsorted sample were used for genomic DNA.

V usage is TRBV5-1 and J usage is TRBJ1-5; maybe TRBD1 (5 bases). Sequenced material: PBMCs. The receptor was isolated from a middle-aged woman in good health. Some clones in this sample may be carry-over from other donors' samples. CDR3 amino acids: CASSSGRDQPQHF. The CDR3 DNA is TGCGCCAGCAGCTCGGGACGGGATCAGCCCCAGCATTTT. The full variable domain, completed using reference TRBV5-1 and TRBJ1-5, is KAGVTQTPRYLIKTRGQQVTLSCSPISGHRSVSWYQQTPGQGLQFLFEYFSETQRNKGNFPGRFSGRQFSNSRSEMNVSTLELGDSALYLCASSSGRDQPQHFGDGTRLSIL.